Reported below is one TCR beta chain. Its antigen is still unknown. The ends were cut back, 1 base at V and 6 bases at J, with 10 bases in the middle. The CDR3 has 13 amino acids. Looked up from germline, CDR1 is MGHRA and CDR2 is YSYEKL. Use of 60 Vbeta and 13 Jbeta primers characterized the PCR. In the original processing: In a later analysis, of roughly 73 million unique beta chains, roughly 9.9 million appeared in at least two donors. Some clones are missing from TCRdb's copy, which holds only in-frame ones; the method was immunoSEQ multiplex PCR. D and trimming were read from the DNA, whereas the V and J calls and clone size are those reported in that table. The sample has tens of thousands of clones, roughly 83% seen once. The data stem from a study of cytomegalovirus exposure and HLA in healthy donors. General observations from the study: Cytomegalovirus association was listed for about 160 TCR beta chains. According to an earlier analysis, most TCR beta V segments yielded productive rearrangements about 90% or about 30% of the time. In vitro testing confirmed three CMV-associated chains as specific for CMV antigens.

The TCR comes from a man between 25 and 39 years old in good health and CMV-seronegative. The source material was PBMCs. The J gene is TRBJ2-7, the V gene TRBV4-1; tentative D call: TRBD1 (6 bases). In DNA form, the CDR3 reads TGCGCCAGCAGCCAAGGGGGCAGGGGCGAGCAGTACTTC. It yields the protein CASSQGGRGEQYF.